This is a list of T cell receptor beta chains from one sample in a study of OX40 agonist ivuxolimab in advanced cancers. The method was immunoSEQ multiplex PCR; TCRdb's version includes in-frame clones alone and lacks a portion of them. The data hold 60,000 to 75,000 clones, with about 89% observed a single time. The sequencing used CD4+ or CD8+ T cells sorted from blood, collected in a trial of the OX40 agonist ivuxolimab. These TCRs come from an adult with an advanced solid tumor such as melanoma, head and neck, liver or kidney cancer. Both conserved end residues are part of each CDR3. D genes are given only for firm matches. Size values are once, few and many counts, or a class for expanded clones, and some rows have none.

V gene	D gene	J gene	clone size	CDR3 DNA	CDR3 protein
TRBV5-1	TRBD2	TRBJ2-2	-	TGCGCCAGCAGCTGGGGACTAGCGGGAGCCACCGGGGAGCTGTTTTTT	CASSWGLAGATGELFF
TRBV6-6	-	TRBJ2-1	-	TGTGCCAGCAGTTACGGGGACTCAGGGAATGAGCAGTTCTTC	CASSYGDSGNEQFF
TRBV7-7	-	TRBJ2-7	-	TGTGCTAGCAGCTTAGGGGTCGCAGACTCCTACGAGCAGTACTTC	CASSLGVADSYEQYF
TRBV6-6	-	TRBJ1-1	-	TGTGCCAGCAGTTACCGCTCAGGAGACACTGAAGCTTTCTTT	CASSYRSGDTEAFF
TRBV28	TRBD1	TRBJ2-1	-	TGTGCCAGCAGTCTAAGGACAGGGGGCGAGGATGAGCAGTTCTTC	CASSLRTGGEDEQFF
TRBV27	TRBD1	TRBJ1-1	once	TGTGCCAGCAGTCAAGGGGGCAGGTTCGGTGAAGCTTTCTTT	CASSQGGRFGEAFF
TRBV5-1	-	TRBJ1-3	-	TGCGCCAGCAGCTTGGTTCCGAAGAGCTCTGGAAACACCATATATTTT	CASSLVPKSSGNTIYF
TRBV19	-	TRBJ2-1	-	TGTGCCAGTAGTATCTTTAGCGACAATGAGCAGTTCTTC	CASSIFSDNEQFF
TRBV28	-	TRBJ1-1	-	TGTGCCAGCAGTTTGCGAGGGTACGACACTGAAGCTTTCTTT	CASSLRGYDTEAFF
TRBV27	-	TRBJ2-1	-	TGTGCCAGCAGTTTATTAGGGTCGGGAAATGAGCAGTTCTTC	CASSLLGSGNEQFF
TRBV6-5	TRBD1	TRBJ1-1	-	TGTGCCAGCAGTCACAGGGGGACGGTGAACACTGAAGCTTTCTTT	CASSHRGTVNTEAFF
TRBV27	TRBD2	TRBJ2-5	-	TGTGCCAGCAGTTTGGATAGCGGGAGGGCCTATGAGACCCAGTACTTC	CASSLDSGRAYETQYF
TRBV4-3	-	TRBJ2-7	-	TGCGCCAGCAGCCAAGGAGGGGCCCACGAGCAGTACTTC	CASSQGGAHEQYF
TRBV4-1	-	TRBJ2-2	-	TGCGCCAGCAGCCAAGCCGAGAACACCGGGGAGCTGTTTTTT	CASSQAENTGELFF
TRBV10-3	-	TRBJ2-7	-	TGTGCCATCAAAAAGGAGACCCTAGCAGGAATCTACGAGCAGTACTTC	CAIKKETLAGIYEQYF
TRBV28	TRBD2	TRBJ2-5	-	TGTGCCAGCAGTTCGGGACTAGGCCTCTCCCTCTCCAACCAAGAGACCCAGTACTTC	CASSSGLGLSLSNQETQYF
TRBV6-6	-	TRBJ2-7	-	TGTGCCAGCGACGATGAGAGGGAGCAGTACTTC	CASDDEREQYF
TRBV5-6	-	TRBJ2-5	-	TGTGCCAGCAGCTTAGGACGTCAAGAGACCCAGTACTTC	CASSLGRQETQYF
TRBV30	-	TRBJ2-1	once	TGTGCCTGGAGTGAGCTTACAGGGAAACTTTACAATGAGCAGTTCTTC	CAWSELTGKLYNEQFF
TRBV28	-	TRBJ2-7	-	TGTGCCAGCAGTTTTGAGGTCGGCGGTACCTACGAGCAGTACTTC	CASSFEVGGTYEQYF
TRBV7-3	TRBD2	TRBJ2-3	-	TGTGCCAGCAGCTTAGTCCTAGCGGGAGAGAATACGCAGTATTTT	CASSLVLAGENTQYF
TRBV19	-	TRBJ2-1	-	TGTGCCAGCTCCCCTGGACTTCTGGGCGGCTCCTACAATGAGCAGTTCTTC	CASSPGLLGGSYNEQFF
TRBV4-2	-	TRBJ2-2	medium-sized	TGTGCCAGCAGCCATCCCGGGGGGACAGGGAACACCGGGGAGCTGTTTTTT	CASSHPGGTGNTGELFF
TRBV5-1	-	TRBJ2-1	-	TGCGCCAGCAGCTTCGGAACTGAGCAGTTCTTC	CASSFGTEQFF
TRBV11-1	-	TRBJ1-2	-	TGTGCCAGCAGCTACATAGGGCAGAACTATGGCTACACCTTC	CASSYIGQNYGYTF
TRBV28	TRBD1	TRBJ1-1	-	TGTGCCAGCAGTTTACAGGGGGGGCGGTCTGAAGCTTTCTTT	CASSLQGGRSEAFF
TRBV2	-	TRBJ1-5	once	TGTGCCAGCAGTGAACAGGTTAGCAATCAGCCCCAGCATTTT	CASSEQVSNQPQHF
TRBV5-4	-	TRBJ2-5	-	TGTGCCAGCAGCCTGTCCCGACAGCTCGGGGAGACCCAGTACTTC	CASSLSRQLGETQYF
TRBV9	-	TRBJ1-4	-	TGTGCCAGCAGCGTATGGGAGGGCGAAAAACTGTTTTTT	CASSVWEGEKLFF
TRBV7-9	TRBD1	TRBJ2-7	-	TGTGCCAGCAGCCACTGGACAGGCCTATCTCTCGAGCAGTACTTC	CASSHWTGLSLEQYF
TRBV5-6	-	TRBJ2-1	medium-sized	TGTGCCAGCAGCTTGGTCGATGAGCAGTTCTTC	CASSLVDEQFF
TRBV28	TRBD2	TRBJ2-1	-	TGTGCCAGCAGTACCTTGGGAGGGTACAATGAGCAGTTCTTC	CASSTLGGYNEQFF
TRBV28	TRBD2	TRBJ2-2	-	TGTGCCAGCAGTTTAGGCCTAGCGGGAAACACCGGGGAGCTGTTTTTT	CASSLGLAGNTGELFF
TRBV13	-	TRBJ2-5	-	TGTGCCAGCAGCTTAGCCCCCATAGGGGCGCGCTACTTC	CASSLAPIGARYF
TRBV6-5	-	TRBJ1-3	-	TGTGCCAGCAGTTACAGATCTGGCAGGGCTGGAAACACCATATATTTT	CASSYRSGRAGNTIYF
TRBV28	-	TRBJ2-2	-	TGTGCCACCTCTCAGTGGGCCGGGGAGCTGTTTTTT	CATSQWAGELFF
TRBV11-2	TRBD2	TRBJ2-2	-	TGTGCCAGCAGCCCCCTGGGGGCGGGAGGGCCAGACGGGGAGCTGTTTTTT	CASSPLGAGGPDGELFF
TRBV6-6	-	TRBJ1-2	-	TGTGCCAGCAGTTTCACCTTAGAGGGGAGCTATGGCTACACCTTC	CASSFTLEGSYGYTF
TRBV4-1	TRBD2	TRBJ2-5	-	TGCGCCAGCAGCCAAGCGACTCCAGGACTAGCGGGAGAAGAGACCCAGTACTTC	CASSQATPGLAGEETQYF
TRBV5-6	-	TRBJ1-1	-	TGTGCCAGCAGCTTCTATATGAACACTGAAGCTTTCTTT	CASSFYMNTEAFF
TRBV2	-	TRBJ1-2	-	TGTGCCAGCGTCCTGTATGGCTACACCTTC	CASVLYGYTF
TRBV13	TRBD1	TRBJ1-3	-	TGTGCCAGCAGTTGGGACAGGGCACCGGACACCATATATTTT	CASSWDRAPDTIYF
TRBV27	-	TRBJ1-5	-	TGTGCCAGCAGTTTAACGCCAGTTGGCCAGCCCCAGCATTTT	CASSLTPVGQPQHF
TRBV4-1	-	TRBJ1-4	once	TGCGCCAGCAGTTCCGGGACATTAAGGGCCTATCGCGAAAAACTGTTTTTT	CASSSGTLRAYREKLFF
TRBV5-1	TRBD1	TRBJ1-2	-	TGCGCCAGCAGCCCCTACGGGGGACAGGGAGGCAGCGGCTACACCTTC	CASSPYGGQGGSGYTF
TRBV6-5	-	TRBJ2-7	-	TGTGCCAGCAGTTACTCCCCAGGGAGCTCCTACGAGCAGTACTTC	CASSYSPGSSYEQYF
TRBV27	-	TRBJ1-3	-	TGTGCCAGCAGCCTTACAGCGTCTGGAAACACCATATATTTT	CASSLTASGNTIYF
TRBV2	-	TRBJ1-1	-	TGTGCCAGCAGCCCCTCAGGGGAGGGGATGAACACTGAAGCTTTCTTT	CASSPSGEGMNTEAFF
TRBV15	TRBD1	TRBJ2-7	-	TGTGCCACCAGCAGGGACAGGGCTTCCTACGAGCAGTACTTC	CATSRDRASYEQYF